These 2 T cell receptor beta chains were all obtained from the same sample, sequenced in a study of early T cells in non-severe SARS-CoV-2 infection. TCRdb reprocessed the 5' RACE reads with MiXCR, giving one entry per CDR3 protein. Of 25,000 to 30,000 distinct CDR3 sequences listed, around 6% are singletons. Sequenced here: whole blood, sampled at baseline. The receptor set was obtained from an adult who was a healthcare worker with PCR-confirmed SARS-CoV-2 infection or an uninfected control (not recorded which).

Written as DNA, the CDR3 is TGTGCCAGCAGTTTACGAGGGTTCGAGCAGTACTTC. Protein sequence: CASSLRGFEQYF. V usage is TRBV12-3 or TRBV12-4 and J usage is TRBJ2-7; tentatively, D is TRBD2 (5 bases). The CDR3 spans 12 residues. Trimming removed 2 bases from V and 6 bases from J, with 8 bases in between.

The sample holds many counts of this clonotype. This sequence joins TRBV7-2 and TRBJ1-2; maybe TRBD1 (6 bases). The germline V and J ends were trimmed by 5 bases and 3 bases, with 25 bases remaining between them. CDR3 length equals 18 residues. Germline V gives CDR1 SGHTA, CDR2 FQGNSA. The chain's CDR3 is CASSPSNAHRVGDYGYTF. In DNA, the CDR3 is TGTGCCAGCAGCCCTAGTAACGCCCACAGGGTAGGGGACTATGGCTACACCTTC.